The 26 T cell receptor beta chains presented below share a single source sample, sequenced in a study of shared clonotypes between healthy human individuals (dated by TCRdb to about 2020). The library was generated by the immunoSEQ multiplex PCR assay. TCRdb limited this immuneACCESS table to in-frame rearrangements with V and J called. A share of clones is missing; checked studies link under half to unresolved V genes, and the rest is unexplained. Here the sample has about 680,000 clones; about 92% occur a single time. In total, the top ten clones hold more than 20% of the sample. For the CD8 naive samples, CD45RO-negative cells were positively selected for CCR7, yielding a CD45RA+CCR7+ population from which TemRA cells were excluded. The sequencing input was naive CD8+ T cells sorted from blood. What the cell subset or site label conveys for this sample: CD45RA+CCR7+. These receptors were collected from a man in his thirties or forties in good health.

V usage is TRBV13 and J usage is TRBJ2-7; D tentatively fits TRBD1 or TRBD2 (5 bases each). Trimming took off 0 bases at V and 3 bases at J, with 12 bases between the two ends. The CDR3 runs to 15 residues. Germline loops: CDR1 PRHDT, CDR2 FYEKMQ (reference sequence). The CDR3 loop is CASSLGPGTHYEQYF. CDR3 sequence (DNA): TGTGCCAGCAGCTTAGGCCCTGGGACCCACTACGAGCAGTACTTC.

This rearrangement joins TRBV10-3 to TRBJ2-2; 7 nucleotides agree with TRBD2. Germline V CDR1 and CDR2: ENHRY, SYGVKD. This CDR3 spans 17 amino acids. V dropped 0 bases and J dropped 5; count of bases not matched to a gene: 9. Here the CDR3 reads CAISESLSWGLTGELFF. CDR3 bases: TGTGCCATCAGTGAGTCCCTTAGCTGGGGACTAACCGGGGAGCTGTTTTTT.

The chain combines TRBV4-1 with TRBJ2-7; D uncertain. The CDR3 totals 15 residues. Germline lookup yields CDR1 MGHRA and CDR2 YSYEKL. V lost 0 bases, J lost 0 bases, and 9 bases lay in between. The CDR3 nucleotides are TGCGCCAGCAGCCAAGAGACGGCCAGCTCCTACGAGCAGTACTTC. This translates into CASSQETASSYEQYF.

The chain recombines TRBV28 with TRBJ1-1; 7 positions match TRBD1. The CDR3 covers 11 residues. The trim removed 6 bases at V and 6 bases at J, leaving 1 base unmatched. Germline CDR1 reads MDHEN; CDR2 reads SYDVKM. CDR3 residues: CASRTGSEAFF. Written as DNA, the CDR3 is TGTGCCAGCAGGACAGGGTCTGAAGCTTTCTTT.

This clone occurred once. This chain joins TRBV7-2 and TRBJ2-5, with TRBD2 matching over 7 bases. Matching the DNA end better, TRBJ2-7 makes the J call doubtful. Germline values: CDR1 SGHTA, CDR2 FQGNSA. The CDR3 is 17 residues long. Here the CDR3 DNA reads TGTGCCAGCAGCTCATTATGGGAGGGGACCTTAGACTACGAGCAGTACTTC. Protein product: CASSSLWEGTLDYEQYF.

Of note for this clone: Within the sample, other DNA sequences also encode this same CDR3. The chain recombines TRBV28 with TRBJ2-7, with TRBD2 as a possible D gene (6 bases). CDR3 size: 13 residues. Germline V lookup: CDR1 MDHEN, CDR2 SYDVKM. V was trimmed by 3 bases and J by 1 base, leaving 7 bases between them. CDR3 DNA: TGTGCCAGCAGTTTCGGGGGATCCTACGAGCAGTACTTC. Translated, it gives CASSFGGSYEQYF.

The chain recombines TRBV29-1 with TRBJ2-7; a possible D gene is TRBD1 (6 bases). Germline V lookup: CDR1 SQVTM, CDR2 ANQGSEA. CDR3 length equals 12 residues. The germline V and J ends were trimmed by 7 bases and 2 bases, with 12 bases remaining between them. The CDR3 nucleotides are TGCAGCGCAGCCGGACAGACCTACGAGCAGTACTTC. This translates into CSAAGQTYEQYF.

V usage is TRBV7-9 and J usage is TRBJ2-3; 7 nucleotides agree with TRBD2. The CDR3 loop spans 16 amino acids. V lost 4 bases to trimming and J lost 3 bases; unmatched junction nucleotides: 10. Germline CDR1 and CDR2: SEHNR and FQNEAQ (reference sequence). The CDR3 DNA sequence: TGTGCCAGCAGCTGGCTGGCGGGAGATGGAACAGATACGCAGTATTTT. It encodes CASSWLAGDGTDTQYF.

The chain joins TRBV6-6 to TRBJ2-2; 8 bases match TRBD2. The CDR3 is 15 amino acids. Germline loops: CDR1 MNHNY, CDR2 SVGAGI (reference sequence). Trimming cost V 10 bases and J 4 bases; bases outside gene matches: 11. The CDR3 DNA is TGTGCCACCCAAGGTGCGGGAGGCGGCACCGGGGAGCTGTTTTTT. Residues: CATQGAGGGTGELFF.

The rearrangement uses TRBV5-1 and TRBJ2-1, with 9 bases fitting TRBD2. The CDR3 covers 15 residues. Germline lookup yields CDR1 SGHRS and CDR2 YFSETQ. V lost 1 base and J lost 4; bases outside the gene matches: 3. The CDR3 sequence: CASSLLLAGYNEQFF. The CDR3 nucleotides are TGCGCCAGCAGCTTGTTACTAGCGGGTTACAATGAGCAGTTCTTC.

The chain joins TRBV14 to TRBJ2-3, with no clear D. From germline, CDR1 is SGHDN and CDR2 FVKESK. Deletions cut 4 bases from V and 4 bases from J, with 9 bases between. The length of the CDR3 is 13 residues. CDR3: CASSPELADTQYF. In nucleotides, the CDR3 is TGTGCCAGCAGCCCGGAGCTAGCAGATACGCAGTATTTT.

This chain joins TRBV7-7 and TRBJ2-3; D ambiguous. The germline CDR1 and CDR2 sequences are SSHAT and FNYEAQ (reference sequence). CDR3 size: 13 residues. V was cut by 4 bases and J by 2 bases, with 7 bases left in between. The CDR3 region is CASSYRNTDTQYF. The CDR3 region has the DNA TGTGCCAGCAGCTATCGGAACACAGATACGCAGTATTTT.

The V gene is TRBV28, the J gene TRBJ2-3; TRBD1 might be the D (5 bases). The V end lost 5 bases, the J end lost 4 bases, and 13 bases lay between the germline ends. Germline CDR1 and CDR2: MDHEN and SYDVKM. There are 14 residues in the CDR3. The chain's CDR3 is CASSPRDTPDTQYF. The CDR3 DNA is TGTGCCAGCAGTCCCAGGGATACCCCAGATACGCAGTATTTT.

CDR3 in amino acids: CASSPRTSGVNEQFF. Written as DNA, the CDR3 is TGTGCCAGCAGCCCGAGGACTAGCGGCGTGAATGAGCAGTTCTTC. The genes are TRBV7-3 and TRBJ2-1; 10 positions match TRBD2. Unmatched junction bases numbered 8, after V lost 5 bases and J lost 7 bases. This CDR3 region has 15 residues. Germline CDR1 is SGHTA and CDR2 is FQGTGA.

V gene TRBV5-1 combines with J gene TRBJ2-1; D remains unclear. Germline CDR1 is SGHRS and CDR2 is YFSETQ. CDR3 size: 12 residues. With 6 bases removed from V and 4 bases from J, the gap between germline ends came to 8 bases. CDR3 protein: CASTQEYNEQFF. The DNA of the CDR3 is TGCGCCAGCACCCAGGAGTACAATGAGCAGTTCTTC. The variable domain in full, with the rest retrieved from reference TRBV5-1 and TRBJ2-1, is KAGVTQTPRYLIKTRGQQVTLSCSPISGHRSVSWYQQTPGQGLQFLFEYFSETQRNKGNFPGRFSGRQFSNSRSEMNVSTLELGDSALYLCASTQEYNEQFFGPGTRLTVL.

The gene calls are TRBV11-2 and TRBJ2-1, with 8 bases fitting TRBD2. CDR1 SGHAT and CDR2 FQNNGV come from the germline V gene. V lost 1 base and J lost 8; bases outside the gene matches: 4. CDR3 length: 14 amino acids. CDR3 DNA: TGTGCCAGCAGCTTAGTTGGTAGCGGGGATGAGCAGTTCTTC. Its translation is CASSLVGSGDEQFF.

This clone was observed a single time. The rearrangement uses TRBV15 and TRBJ2-7; D is possibly TRBD1 (6 bases). This CDR3 contains 15 residues. Looked up from germline, CDR1 is LNHNV and CDR2 is YYDKDF (reference sequence). Trimming took 5 bases from V and 2 from J, leaving 16 bases between them. The CDR3 loop is CATSSPTGVPYEQYF. CDR3 nucleotides: TGTGCCACCAGCTCGCCGACAGGAGTCCCCTACGAGCAGTACTTC.

The J gene is TRBJ2-1, the V gene TRBV28; D assignment may be TRBD1 or TRBD2 (5 bases each). Germline V gene lookup returns CDR1 MDHEN and CDR2 SYDVKM. This CDR3 comprises 18 residues. The V gene lost 6 bases and the J gene lost 4 bases, with 25 bases spanning the gap. CDR3 sequence: CASSHHPRDLAPYNEQFF. The CDR3 region has the DNA TGTGCCAGCAGCCACCACCCCCGGGACCTCGCACCTTACAATGAGCAGTTCTTC.

As for this clone: The identical CDR3 is also encoded by other nucleotide sequences in the sample. DNA for the CDR3: TGTGCCAGCAGGGGACAGGGGGGCACCGGGGAGCTGTTTTTT. It is translated as CASRGQGGTGELFF. This chain joins TRBV25-1 and TRBJ2-2, with 11 bases lining up with TRBD1. V dropped 6 bases and J dropped 4; count of bases not matched to a gene: 1. The CDR3 extends over 14 amino acids. Germline V lookup: CDR1 MGHDK, CDR2 SYGVNS.

This CDR3 reads CASSDTGVQQFF. The CDR3, as DNA: TGTGCCAGCAGTGATACAGGGGTACAGCAGTTCTTC. The V call is TRBV27, the J call TRBJ2-1; 7 positions agree with TRBD1. Losses at the gene ends were 5 bases for V and 11 bases for J; bases not matched to a gene: 6. Germline V gene lookup returns CDR1 MNHEY and CDR2 SMNVEV (reference sequence). CDR3 length: 12 residues.

This chain links TRBV4-1 with TRBJ2-7; possibly TRBD2 for D (5 bases). The CDR3 is made up of 14 amino acids. V lost 1 base and J lost 5, with 12 bases in between. The V gene's germline CDR1 is MGHRA and CDR2 YSYEKL. The CDR3 bases are TGCGCCAGCAGCCAAGGGTCCGGAGGAGACGAGCAGTACTTC. It specifies CASSQGSGGDEQYF.

The V call is TRBV28, the J call TRBJ2-7; 11 bases align to TRBD1. The ends lost 3 bases at V and 0 bases at J; junction bases unmatched: 10. The CDR3 spans 18 residues. Germline CDR1 reads MDHEN; CDR2 reads SYDVKM. The CDR3 region is CASSFKSTGTGGSYEQYF. The CDR3 DNA reads TGTGCCAGCAGTTTTAAGTCGACCGGGACAGGGGGCTCCTACGAGCAGTACTTC. The complete variable domain, with remaining parts taken from reference TRBV28 and TRBJ2-7, reads DVKVTQSSRYLVKRTGEKVFLECVQDMDHENMFWYRQDPGLGLRLIYFSYDVKMKEKGDIPEGYSVSREKKERFSLILESASTNQTSMYLCASSFKSTGTGGSYEQYFGPGTRLTVT.

The chain couples TRBV28 to TRBJ2-1; D gene unclear. Between the trimmed V and J ends, which lost 2 bases and 8 bases, there was a span of 16 bases. Germline V gene data show CDR1 as MDHEN and CDR2 as SYDVKM. CDR3 length: 15 amino acids. In DNA, the CDR3 is TGTGCCAGCAGTTTAGGTGGTACACAACGCGATGAGCAGTTCTTC. This codes for CASSLGGTQRDEQFF.

The chain uses TRBV23-1 and TRBJ2-7; D is undetermined. TRBV23-1 is annotated as an ORF whose role is uncertain. Trimming removed 6 bases at V and 2 bases at J, with 14 bases between. The CDR3 is 14 residues long. CDR3: CASSLQNLAYEQYF. The CDR3 nucleotides are TGCGCCAGCAGCCTGCAAAACTTGGCCTACGAGCAGTACTTC.

This chain joins TRBV5-6 and TRBJ2-1; TRBD2 agrees at 8 bases. CDR1 is SGHDT, CDR2 YYEEEE, per germline. V lost 5 bases and J lost 5; bases outside the gene matches: 18. CDR3 length equals 18 residues. The CDR3 is CASSHSLLGRASDNEQFF. The CDR3 DNA sequence: TGTGCCAGCAGTCATTCTTTACTCGGGAGGGCGAGTGACAATGAGCAGTTCTTC.

This chain uses TRBV25-1 with TRBJ2-5; no reliable D call. Trimming removed 7 bases from V and 5 bases from J, with 5 bases in between. This CDR3 spans 10 amino acids. CDR1 is MGHDK and CDR2 is SYGVNS in the germline V gene. CDR3 amino acids: CASMAETQYF. The CDR3 DNA follows: TGTGCCAGCATGGCCGAGACCCAGTACTTC.